These T cell receptor beta chains were read from a single sample in a study of cytomegalovirus exposure and HLA in healthy donors. Repertoires were generated with immunoSEQ multiplex PCR, while TCRdb's copy carries only in-frame clones and drops some. This table has roughly 220,000 clones, around 83% appearing once. The sample taken for sequencing was PBMCs. These receptor sequences come from a woman between 35 and 50 years old in good health and CMV-seronegative. CDR3s include the opening cysteine and the closing phenylalanine or tryptophan. A D gene is named only where the DNA matches it firmly. Clone sizes are given selectively: once, few, many, or a class where the clone is expanded.

v_gene	d_gene	abundance	j_gene	CDR3nt	CDR3aa
TRBV5-1	TRBD1	.	TRBJ2-3	TGCGCCAGCAGCTTTGGACAGGGCGGTGATACGCAGTATTTT	CASSFGQGGDTQYF
TRBV18	.	.	TRBJ1-2	TGTGCCAGCTCCCCGACAGTAAACTATGGCTACACCTTC	CASSPTVNYGYTF
TRBV7-8	TRBD1	.	TRBJ2-3	TGTGCCAGCAGCTTAGTCATCGGACAGGGGACAGATACGCAGTATTTT	CASSLVIGQGTDTQYF
TRBV6-6	TRBD1	once	TRBJ1-2	TGTGCCAGCAGTTCGGGACAGGGCTATGGCTACACCTTC	CASSSGQGYGYTF
TRBV4-1	TRBD2	.	TRBJ2-1	TGCGCCAGCAGCCCGCTCGCGGGGGGGTACAATGAGCAGTTCTTC	CASSPLAGGYNEQFF
TRBV6-1	.	few	TRBJ1-4	TGTGCCAGCAGTGATGGCGGTATTGAAAAACTGTTTTTT	CASSDGGIEKLFF
TRBV28	.	.	TRBJ1-4	TGTGCCAGCAGCTCAGTGGATGAAAAACTGTTTTTT	CASSSVDEKLFF
TRBV30	.	.	TRBJ1-5	TGTGCCTGGAGTGTAACCGGGGACAATCAGCCCCAGCATTTT	CAWSVTGDNQPQHF
TRBV19	.	.	TRBJ1-5	TGTGCCAGTAACTGGCAGCCAGACGGGAATCAGCCCCAGCATTTT	CASNWQPDGNQPQHF
TRBV27	.	.	TRBJ1-2	TGTGCCAGCAGTTACAGGCGTTCTAACTATGGCTACACCTTC	CASSYRRSNYGYTF
TRBV7-9	.	.	TRBJ1-2	TGTGCCAGCAGCTTAGGTGGCAGCCCTGGAGGGACTAACTATGGCTACACCTTC	CASSLGGSPGGTNYGYTF
TRBV28	TRBD1	.	TRBJ2-6	TGTGCCAGCAGTTTTGGTTTCGTTGGACAGGGGGGCTCTGGGGCCAACGTCCTGACTTTC	CASSFGFVGQGGSGANVLTF
TRBV5-4	TRBD1	.	TRBJ2-1	TGTGCCAGCAGCTTGGGGGGGACAGTTAGCAATGAGCAGTTCTTC	CASSLGGTVSNEQFF
TRBV9	TRBD2	.	TRBJ2-7	TGTGCCAGCAGCGTAGATAGAACTAGCGGGAGGGATACTGCAAGCTCCTACGAGCAGTACTTC	CASSVDRTSGRDTASSYEQYF
TRBV11-2	TRBD2	.	TRBJ2-1	TGTGCCAGCAGCGCCCCGGGACTAGCGGGACGCGAGCAGTTCTTC	CASSAPGLAGREQFF
TRBV20-1	.	.	TRBJ1-1	TGCAGTGCCCGCGTAAACACTGAAGCTTTCTTT	CSARVNTEAFF
TRBV30	.	.	TRBJ2-7	TGTGCCTGGAGTAGGGGCGGAGCCTACGAGCAGTACTTC	CAWSRGGAYEQYF
TRBV2	.	.	TRBJ1-2	TGTGCCAGCAGTGAGTTAGTTGCTAACTATGGCTACACCTTC	CASSELVANYGYTF
TRBV10-1	.	.	TRBJ1-4	TGCGCCAGCAGTGAGTCGTTGGGGCCTAATGAAAAACTGTTTTTT	CASSESLGPNEKLFF
TRBV18	TRBD2	once	TRBJ2-5	TGTGCCAGCTCACCAATGACTAGCGGGAGGGGTATAGTCCAAGAGACCCAGTACTTC	CASSPMTSGRGIVQETQYF
TRBV7-9	.	.	TRBJ2-2	TGTGCCAGCAGCCCCCTCCCTGAGGCCGGGGAGCTGTTTTTT	CASSPLPEAGELFF
TRBV6-5	TRBD1	.	TRBJ1-1	TGTGCCAGCAGTTCCTGGACAGGGGGCCCTGAAGCTTTCTTT	CASSSWTGGPEAFF
TRBV5-4	TRBD2	few	TRBJ2-7	TGTGCCAGCAGCTTGGGACTAGCGGAGTCCTACGAGCAGTACTTC	CASSLGLAESYEQYF
TRBV7-7	TRBD1	.	TRBJ2-1	TGTGCCAGCAGCGTGGACAGGGGACCTGACAATGAGCAGTTCTTC	CASSVDRGPDNEQFF
TRBV11-2	.	.	TRBJ1-1	TGTGCCAGCAGCTTAGTGCAGGGCCTGCACACTGAAGCTTTCTTT	CASSLVQGLHTEAFF
TRBV5-4	TRBD2	.	TRBJ2-2	TGTGCCAGCAGCTTGGGACTAGCATCCGCCGGGGAGCTGTTTTTT	CASSLGLASAGELFF
TRBV5-6	TRBD1	.	TRBJ2-1	TGTGCCAGCAGCTATAGCCCCGGGACAGGGGCCTACAATGAGCAGTTCTTC	CASSYSPGTGAYNEQFF
TRBV9	TRBD1	.	TRBJ1-4	TGTGCCAGCAGCCGAGGGACAGGGACAAAACTGTTTTTT	CASSRGTGTKLFF
TRBV14	.	.	TRBJ1-3	TGTGCCAGCAGCCCCAGAATCTCTGGAAACACCATATATTTT	CASSPRISGNTIYF
TRBV19	.	few	TRBJ2-3	TGTGCCAGTAGTATAGGAACGGGAAACGGAGCAGATACGCAGTATTTT	CASSIGTGNGADTQYF
TRBV30	TRBD2	.	TRBJ2-3	TGTGCCTGGGGGACTAGCGCAGATACGCAGTATTTT	CAWGTSADTQYF
TRBV27	.	.	TRBJ2-1	TGTGCCAGCAGCGTAATGCGGGGTGGCAATGAGCAGTTCTTC	CASSVMRGGNEQFF
TRBV28	TRBD2	.	TRBJ2-1	TGTGCCAGCAGTTTATCTAGACTAGCGGGAGTAGGAGGTGAGCAGTTCTTC	CASSLSRLAGVGGEQFF
TRBV19	TRBD2	.	TRBJ2-5	TGTGCCAGTAGTAGTCAAGCGGGAGGGGAAGAGACCCAGTACTTC	CASSSQAGGEETQYF
TRBV2	.	.	TRBJ1-2	TGTGCCAGCAGCCCGTCTAACAGGGTTGGCTACACCTTC	CASSPSNRVGYTF
TRBV4-2	.	.	TRBJ1-1	TGTGCCAGCAGCCAGGTTTCAGGGAACACTGAAGCTTTCTTT	CASSQVSGNTEAFF
TRBV4-2	.	once	TRBJ1-1	TGTGCCAGCAGTTTCGGCGCTGCGGGTGAAGCTTTCTTT	CASSFGAAGEAFF
TRBV29-1	.	.	TRBJ1-2	TGCAGCGTTGTGGTCAGGGTTGACTATGGCTACACCTTC	CSVVVRVDYGYTF
TRBV7-9	.	few	TRBJ1-4	TGTGCCAGCAGCTTAAAGGGAGGGAACATACTGTTTTTT	CASSLKGGNILFF
TRBV15	TRBD1	.	TRBJ1-2	TGTGCCACCAGCTCCTTAGGTGGGACAGGGGATATCTATGGCTACACCTTC	CATSSLGGTGDIYGYTF
TRBV9	TRBD2	once	TRBJ2-3	TGTGCCAGCAGCCTGCGGACCGGGACTAGCGGGATGGATACGCAGTATTTT	CASSLRTGTSGMDTQYF
TRBV7-2	.	.	TRBJ2-7	TGTGCCAGCAGCCCAGGCCAGTTGGGCTCCTACGAGCAGTACTTC	CASSPGQLGSYEQYF
TRBV4-2	TRBD1	.	TRBJ2-7	TGTGCCAGCAGCCAAACCCTCGGACAGGTTCACGAGCAGTACTTC	CASSQTLGQVHEQYF
TRBV25-1	.	.	TRBJ2-1	TGTGCCAGCAGTGAGGGCGTGTCCTCCTACAATGAGCAGTTCTTC	CASSEGVSSYNEQFF
TRBV14	TRBD2	.	TRBJ2-7	TGTGCCAGCAGCCAAAGTAGAAAGGCGGGAGAGTACGAGCAGTACTTC	CASSQSRKAGEYEQYF
TRBV6-5	TRBD2	.	TRBJ2-1	TGTGCCAGCAGTTACAAGCGCGGGAGAGGCAATGAGCAGTTCTTC	CASSYKRGRGNEQFF
TRBV30	.	.	TRBJ1-2	TGTGCCTGGAGTGTGGGGCAGTTAAACTATGGCTACACCTTC	CAWSVGQLNYGYTF
TRBV15	TRBD2	.	TRBJ2-1	TGTGCCACCAGCAGAGAGAACCGGGAGGTTGAGCAGTTCTTC	CATSRENREVEQFF
TRBV27	.	.	TRBJ2-3	TGTGCCAGCAGAAGTGGTCTGGTGGCAGGCACAGATACGCAGTATTTT	CASRSGLVAGTDTQYF
TRBV5-5	TRBD1	.	TRBJ2-5	TGTGCCAGCAGCCCCGGACAGGGACGAGAGACCCAGTACTTC	CASSPGQGRETQYF
TRBV5-1	.	.	TRBJ1-2	TGCGCCAGCAGCCGGACAGATACTAACTATGGCTACACCTTC	CASSRTDTNYGYTF
TRBV11-2	.	.	TRBJ1-1	TGTGCCAGCAGCTTAGATGCGAGGGGGGAAGCTTTCTTT	CASSLDARGEAFF
TRBV2	.	.	TRBJ1-5	TGTGCCAGCGGAGACACAGGTCCCGCTCAGCCCCAGCATTTT	CASGDTGPAQPQHF
TRBV7-2	TRBD2	.	TRBJ2-3	TGTGCCAGCAGCTTATCCGGGAGGGCAGATACGCAGTATTTT	CASSLSGRADTQYF
TRBV7-3	.	.	TRBJ2-2	TGTGCCAGCAGCTTAATAGCGTACCCCGCAGCCGGGGAGCTGTTTTTT	CASSLIAYPAAGELFF
TRBV21-1	.	.	TRBJ2-1	TGTGCCAGCAGCAAATCCGGGTTAGGGAGGGGTGAGCAGTTCTTC	CASSKSGLGRGEQFF
TRBV15	.	.	TRBJ2-5	TGTGCCACCTCTAAGCGGAGGGCGCAAGAGACCCAGTACTTC	CATSKRRAQETQYF